This record concerns one T cell receptor (beta chain) sequence. The junction had 6 bases not matched to a gene; V was cut back by 7 bases and J by 4 bases. Germline assignment: CDR1 MNHEY and CDR2 SVGAGI. The CDR3 has 14 residues. The data derive from a study of blood T cell repertoires in COVID-19. Across the whole study: PBMCs, B-cell-depleted T cells, or T cells provided the cDNA or gDNA that made up the material.

In the study's own analysis: Amplifying reference gene primers gave estimates of nucleated cell counts. Profiled with immunoSEQ multiplex PCR; TCRdb holds only in-frame clones, not every one. Clone size and V and J calls were adopted from that table, with D and trimming inferred from the DNA. Of some 160,000 clones listed, approximately 73% are singletons. This sequence was found in a man aged 60 to 69 with acute or convalescent COVID-19. Sequencing was done on a sample of peripheral blood. The rearrangement joins TRBV6-5 to TRBJ1-2, with 10 bases that match TRBD1. In DNA form, the CDR3 reads TGTGCCAGCATCCGGACAGGGGGAGCCTATGGCTACACCTTC. As protein: CASIRTGGAYGYTF.